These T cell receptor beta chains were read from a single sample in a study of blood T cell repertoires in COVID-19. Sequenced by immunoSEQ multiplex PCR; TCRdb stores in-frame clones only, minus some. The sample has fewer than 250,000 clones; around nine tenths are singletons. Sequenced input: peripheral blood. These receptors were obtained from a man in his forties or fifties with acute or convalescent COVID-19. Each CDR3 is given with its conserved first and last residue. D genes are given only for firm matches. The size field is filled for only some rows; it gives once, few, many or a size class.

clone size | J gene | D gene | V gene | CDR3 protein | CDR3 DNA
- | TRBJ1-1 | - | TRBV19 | CASSRSGQNTEAFF | TGTGCCAGTAGTAGATCGGGACAGAACACTGAAGCTTTCTTT
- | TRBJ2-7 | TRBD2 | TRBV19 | CASSPGLAGYEQYF | TGTGCCAGTAGCCCCGGACTAGCAGGCTACGAGCAGTACTTC
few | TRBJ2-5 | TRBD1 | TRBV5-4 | CASSLAYRGRETQYF | TGTGCCAGCAGCTTGGCCTACAGGGGGCGGGAGACCCAGTACTTC
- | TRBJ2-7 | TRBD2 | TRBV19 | CASSIGSGRTYEQYF | TGTGCCAGTAGTATCGGTAGCGGGAGGACATACGAGCAGTACTTC
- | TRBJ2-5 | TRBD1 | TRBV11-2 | CASRAGTAQETQYF | TGTGCCAGCAGGGCTGGGACAGCCCAAGAGACCCAGTACTTC
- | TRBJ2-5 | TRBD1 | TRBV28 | CASSPGTGLWSGEGETQYF | TGTGCCAGCAGTCCCGGGACAGGGCTTTGGTCGGGTGAGGGAGAGACCCAGTACTTC
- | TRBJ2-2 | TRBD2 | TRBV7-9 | CASSPGGGTSTGELFF | TGTGCCAGCAGCCCGGGCGGCGGGACTAGCACCGGGGAGCTGTTTTTT
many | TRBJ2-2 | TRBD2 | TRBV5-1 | CASSSRGGANTGELFF | TGCGCCAGCAGCTCCCGGGGGGGCGCGAACACCGGGGAGCTGTTTTTT
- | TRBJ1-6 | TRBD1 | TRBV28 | CASSLGQGVDGHSPLHF | TGTGCCAGCAGTTTAGGACAGGGGGTCGATGGGCATTCACCCCTCCACTTT
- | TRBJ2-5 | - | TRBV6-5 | CASSSFEGSQETQYF | TGTGCCAGCAGTTCCTTTGAGGGCAGCCAAGAGACCCAGTACTTC
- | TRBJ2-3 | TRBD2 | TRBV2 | CASSLLSGGAEDTQYF | TGTGCCAGCAGCCTTCTCAGCGGGGGGGCCGAAGATACGCAGTATTTT
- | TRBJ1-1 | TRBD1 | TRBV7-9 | CASSFNSGTGEAFF | TGTGCCAGCAGCTTTAATTCGGGGACAGGTGAAGCTTTCTTT
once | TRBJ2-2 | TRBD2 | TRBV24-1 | CATSGRTSGGTANTGELFF | TGTGCCACCAGTGGTCGGACTAGCGGGGGGACTGCGAACACCGGGGAGCTGTTTTTT
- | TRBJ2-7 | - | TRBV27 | CASSGPGGQYF | TGTGCCAGCAGTGGACCAGGAGGGCAGTACTTC
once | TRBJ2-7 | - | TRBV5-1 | CASSLGQVATYEQYF | TGCGCCAGCAGCTTGGGCCAGGTCGCTACCTACGAGCAGTACTTC
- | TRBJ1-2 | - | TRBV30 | CAWRPGLNYGYTF | TGTGCCTGGAGGCCAGGTCTAAACTATGGCTACACCTTC
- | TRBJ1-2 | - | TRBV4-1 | CASSQGEWGYTF | TGCGCCAGCAGCCAAGGGGAGTGGGGCTACACCTTC
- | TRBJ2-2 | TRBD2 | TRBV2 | CASREGSLGTGELFF | TGTGCCAGCCGGGAGGGGAGTCTCGGGACCGGGGAGCTGTTTTTT
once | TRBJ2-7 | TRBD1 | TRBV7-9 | CASITRDSHEQYF | TGTGCCAGCATAACCCGGGACAGCCACGAGCAGTACTTC
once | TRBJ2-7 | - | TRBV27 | CASSLSPVYEQYF | TGTGCCAGCAGTTTATCCCCCGTCTACGAGCAGTACTTC
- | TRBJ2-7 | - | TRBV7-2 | CASSSLTSPDYEQYF | TGTGCCAGCAGCTCCTTGACATCTCCGGACTACGAGCAGTACTTC
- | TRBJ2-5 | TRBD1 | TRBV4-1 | CASSQDRGTGNWYQETQYF | TGCGCCAGCAGCCAAGACAGAGGGACAGGGAATTGGTACCAAGAGACCCAGTACTTC
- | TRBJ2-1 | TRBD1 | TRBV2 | CASSVQGGNNEQFF | TGTGCCAGCAGCGTACAGGGGGGAAACAATGAGCAGTTCTTC
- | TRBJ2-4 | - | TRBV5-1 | CASSLDPSQNIQYF | TGCGCCAGCAGCTTGGATCCCAGTCAAAACATTCAGTACTTC
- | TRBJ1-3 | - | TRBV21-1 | CASSKGGGQGAFHGNTIYF | TGTGCCAGCAGCAAAGGGGGTGGACAGGGGGCTTTTCATGGAAACACCATATATTTT
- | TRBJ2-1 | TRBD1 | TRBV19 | CASRQPGQGYNEQFF | TGTGCCAGTAGGCAACCGGGACAGGGGTACAATGAGCAGTTCTTC
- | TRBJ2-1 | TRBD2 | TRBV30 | CAWSVVAGVPNEQFF | TGTGCCTGGAGTGTGGTAGCGGGAGTACCCAATGAGCAGTTCTTC
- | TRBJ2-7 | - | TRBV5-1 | CASSPAGTTYPSEQYF | TGCGCCAGCAGCCCGGCGGGGACGACTTACCCCAGCGAGCAGTACTTC
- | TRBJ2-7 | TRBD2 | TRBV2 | CASSEAASGAGWDEQYF | TGTGCCAGCAGTGAAGCGGCTAGCGGGGCTGGATGGGACGAGCAGTACTTC
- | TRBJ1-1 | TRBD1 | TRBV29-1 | CSVEGNSGTGRNTEAFF | TGCAGCGTTGAAGGAAACTCCGGGACAGGGCGGAACACTGAAGCTTTCTTT
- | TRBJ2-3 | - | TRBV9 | CASSGYSGDTQYF | TGTGCCAGCAGCGGCTATAGCGGAGATACGCAGTATTTT
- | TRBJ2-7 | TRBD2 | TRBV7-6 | CASSLAGLAGVEQYF | TGTGCCAGCAGCTTAGCAGGACTAGCGGGGGTCGAGCAGTACTTC
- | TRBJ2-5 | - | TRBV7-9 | CASSFPTAQETQYF | TGTGCCAGCAGCTTCCCGACAGCGCAAGAGACCCAGTACTTC
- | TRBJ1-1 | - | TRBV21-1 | CASSKVGAVKGSTEAFF | TGTGCCAGCAGCAAAGTGGGGGCCGTCAAGGGATCCACTGAAGCTTTCTTT
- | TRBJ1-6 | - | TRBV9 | CASSRREDPYNSPLHF | TGTGCCAGCAGCCGTCGGGAAGACCCCTATAATTCACCCCTCCACTTT
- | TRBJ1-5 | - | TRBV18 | CASSPTGYSNQPQHF | TGTGCCAGCTCACCTACAGGTTATAGCAATCAGCCCCAGCATTTT
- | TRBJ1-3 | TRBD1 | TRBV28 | CASSSGTGGNTIYF | TGTGCCAGCAGTTCCGGGACAGGTGGAAACACCATATATTTT
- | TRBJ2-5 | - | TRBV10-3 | CATSDSQETQYF | TGTGCCACCTCCGACAGCCAAGAGACCCAGTACTTC
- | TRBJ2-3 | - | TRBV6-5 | CASSYSITRETDTQYF | TGTGCCAGCAGTTACTCGATTACGCGTGAGACAGATACGCAGTATTTT
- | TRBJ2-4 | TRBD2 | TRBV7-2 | CASSLRPELAGKNIQYF | TGTGCCAGCAGCTTACGCCCGGAGCTAGCGGGTAAAAACATTCAGTACTTC
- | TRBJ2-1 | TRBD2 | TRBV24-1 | CATSDSGSTSGDSYNEQFF | TGTGCCACCAGTGACTCCGGGTCGACTAGCGGGGACTCCTACAATGAGCAGTTCTTC
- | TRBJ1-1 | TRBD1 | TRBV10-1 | CASSHTGATEAFF | TGCGCCAGCAGCCATACAGGGGCCACTGAAGCTTTCTTT
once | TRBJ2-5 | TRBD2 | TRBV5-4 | CASSLVGGIQETQYF | TGTGCCAGCAGCTTGGTGGGGGGGATACAAGAGACCCAGTACTTC
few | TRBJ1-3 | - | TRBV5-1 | CASSLSGSLGNTIYF | TGCGCCAGCAGCTTATCAGGATCTCTGGGAAACACCATATATTTT
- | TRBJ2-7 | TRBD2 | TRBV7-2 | CASSFQRGDYEQYF | TGTGCCAGCAGCTTCCAGCGGGGGGACTACGAGCAGTACTTC
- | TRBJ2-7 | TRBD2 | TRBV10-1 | CASRGLAGVCEQYF | TGCGCCAGCAGGGGACTAGCGGGAGTGTGTGAGCAGTACTTC
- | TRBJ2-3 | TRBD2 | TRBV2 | CASIMTSGSTDTQYF | TGTGCCAGCATTATGACTAGCGGTAGCACAGATACGCAGTATTTT